The 2 T cell receptor beta chains listed next were all sequenced from one sample in a study of blood T cell repertoires in COVID-19. The protocol was immunoSEQ multiplex PCR, while the TCRdb copy is restricted to in-frame clones and leaves out a portion. There are more than 70,000 clones in the sample; 75% to 85% occur only once, and 10% lies in the top ten. What was sequenced was peripheral blood. The receptors stem from a woman in her 70s with acute or convalescent COVID-19.

The CDR3 spells CASSPDRGPQHF. DNA of the CDR3: TGTGCCAGCAGCCCCGACAGGGGGCCCCAGCATTTT. This chain joins TRBV12-3 or TRBV12-4 and TRBJ1-5, with TRBD1 identical over 8 bases. The CDR3 contains 12 residues. Trimming at V came to 6 bases and at J to 9 bases, leaving 4 bases not matched to a gene.

This clone is a singleton in its sample. The chain joins TRBV9 to TRBJ1-1, with D maybe TRBD1 (6 bases). The CDR3 runs 13 residues. CDR1 and CDR2 from the germline V gene are SGDLS and YYNGEE. V was pared by 3 bases and J by 4 bases, with 10 bases between. Here the CDR3 reads CASSGLGGTEAFF. In nucleotides, the CDR3 is TGTGCCAGCAGCGGATTAGGGGGCACTGAAGCTTTCTTT.